Sequencing of this T cell receptor (beta chain) was carried out in a study of blood T cell repertoires in COVID-19. Study summary: The United States, Italy and Spain were the sources of the acute and convalescent COVID-19 samples.

As handled by the study authors: Reference gene primer amplification in the assay estimated nucleated cell counts. Assay: immunoSEQ multiplex PCR; the TCRdb copy retains only in-frame clones and omits some. The DNA gave D and trimming, while V, J and clone size come from that table. The sample carries about 150,000 clones, around 86% recorded once. The germline gives CDR1 MNHEY, CDR2 SMNVEV (reference sequence). The CDR3 consists of 15 residues. Trimming took off 6 bases at V and 2 bases at J, with 17 bases between the two ends. V usage is TRBV27 and J usage is TRBJ2-7; D possibly corresponds to TRBD1 (6 bases). Sequences were obtained from peripheral blood. The clonotype comes from a man aged 50 to 60 who had recovered from COVID-19. The CDR3 nucleotides are TGTGCCAGCAGCCTTAGTGGGGGCCGACCCTACGAGCAGTACTTC. It codes for CASSLSGGRPYEQYF.